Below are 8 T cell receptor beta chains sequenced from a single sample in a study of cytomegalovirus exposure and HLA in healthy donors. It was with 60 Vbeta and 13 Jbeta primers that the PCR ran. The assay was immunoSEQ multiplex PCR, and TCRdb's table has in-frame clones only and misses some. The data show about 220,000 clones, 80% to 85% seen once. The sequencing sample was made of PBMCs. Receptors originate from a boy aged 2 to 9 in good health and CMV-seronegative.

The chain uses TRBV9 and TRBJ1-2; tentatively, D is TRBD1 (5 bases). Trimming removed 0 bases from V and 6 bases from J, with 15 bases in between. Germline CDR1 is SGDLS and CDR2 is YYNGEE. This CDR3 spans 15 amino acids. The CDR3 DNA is TGTGCCAGCAGCGTAGATGGGGGGAGGGATCATGGCTACACCTTC. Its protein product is CASSVDGGRDHGYTF.

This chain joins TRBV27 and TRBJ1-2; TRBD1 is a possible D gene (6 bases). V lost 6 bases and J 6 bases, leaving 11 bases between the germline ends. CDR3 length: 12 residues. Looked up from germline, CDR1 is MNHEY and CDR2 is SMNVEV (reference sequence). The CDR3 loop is CASRQQGNGYTF. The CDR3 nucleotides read TGTGCCAGCAGACAACAGGGAAATGGCTACACCTTC.

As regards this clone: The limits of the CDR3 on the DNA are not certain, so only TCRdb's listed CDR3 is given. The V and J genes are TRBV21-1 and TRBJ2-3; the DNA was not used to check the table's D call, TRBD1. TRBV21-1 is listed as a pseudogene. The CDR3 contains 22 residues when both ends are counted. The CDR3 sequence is CASSKVGPGTGGLMKVADTQYF.

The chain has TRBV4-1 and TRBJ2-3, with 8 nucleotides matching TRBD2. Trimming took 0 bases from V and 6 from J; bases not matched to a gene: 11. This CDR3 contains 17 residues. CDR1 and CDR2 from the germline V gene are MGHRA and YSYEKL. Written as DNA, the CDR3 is TGCGCCAGCAGCCAAGATGAGACGGGGGGGCTGTCGGATACGCAGTATTTT. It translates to CASSQDETGGLSDTQYF.

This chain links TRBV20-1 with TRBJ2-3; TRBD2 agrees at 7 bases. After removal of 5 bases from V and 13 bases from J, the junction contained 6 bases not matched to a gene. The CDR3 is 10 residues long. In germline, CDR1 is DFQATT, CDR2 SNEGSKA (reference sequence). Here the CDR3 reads CSALSGVEYF. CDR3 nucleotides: TGCAGTGCTCTAAGCGGGGTTGAGTATTTT.

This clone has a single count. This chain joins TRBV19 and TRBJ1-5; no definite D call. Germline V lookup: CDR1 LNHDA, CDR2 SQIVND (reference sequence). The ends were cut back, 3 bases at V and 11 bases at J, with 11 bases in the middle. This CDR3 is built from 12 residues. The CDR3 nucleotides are TGTGCCAGTAGTATTCCCCGGAGGGCCCAGCATTTT. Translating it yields CASSIPRRAQHF.

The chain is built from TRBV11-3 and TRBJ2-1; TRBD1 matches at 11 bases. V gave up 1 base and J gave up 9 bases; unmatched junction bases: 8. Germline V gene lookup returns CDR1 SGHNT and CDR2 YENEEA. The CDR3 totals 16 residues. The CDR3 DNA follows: TGTGCCAGCAGCTTAGCTGGACAGGGGGCATGGACTGAGCAGTTCTTC. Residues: CASSLAGQGAWTEQFF.

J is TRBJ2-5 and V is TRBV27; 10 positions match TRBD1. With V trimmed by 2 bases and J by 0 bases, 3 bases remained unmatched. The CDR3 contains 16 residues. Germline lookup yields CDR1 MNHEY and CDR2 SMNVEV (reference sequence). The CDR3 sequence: CASSLTGQGYQETQYF. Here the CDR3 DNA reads TGTGCCAGCAGTTTAACGGGACAGGGGTACCAAGAGACCCAGTACTTC.